This T cell receptor beta chain was identified during a study of blood T cell repertoires in COVID-19. Turning to the study itself: Samples came from the United States, Italy and Spain, spanning acute and convalescent COVID-19. Sources were T cells, B-cell-depleted T cells, or PBMCs; the material itself was cDNA or gDNA.

The authors' processing: Cell counts per sample came from amplifying reference gene primers. Sequencing was performed with immunoSEQ multiplex PCR; in TCRdb, only in-frame clones are kept and a portion is missing. V, J and clone size reflect that table, while D and trimming were determined from the DNA. The table lists fewer than 20,000 clones, roughly four fifths of them singletons, with roughly 14% in the top ten. Trimming pared 0 bases from V and 3 bases from J, leaving 9 bases between. Germline CDR1 and CDR2: MNHEY and SVGAGI. The length of the CDR3 is 14 residues. This receptor was obtained from a man between 40 and 49 years old with active or convalescent COVID-19. Sequenced sample: peripheral blood. The chain carries TRBV6-5 and TRBJ2-7, with D possibly matching TRBD2 (6 bases). The CDR3 coding sequence is TGTGCCAGCAGTTACTCTGGCGGGGTCTACGAGCAGTACTTC. This encodes CASSYSGGVYEQYF.